This is a list of T cell receptor beta chains from one sample in a study of blood T cell repertoires in COVID-19. Only in-frame clones appear in the TCRdb table, and some are missing; sequencing was by immunoSEQ multiplex PCR. This sample has 140,000 or so clones, with about four fifths found just once. Sequencing used peripheral blood. The source is a man in his thirties or forties with COVID-19, enrolled during active disease. Each CDR3 is given with its conserved first and last residue. Fields, in order: J gene, V gene, CDR3 protein.

TRBJ1-1 TRBV19 CASSIARAGNTEAFF
TRBJ2-7 TRBV7-3 CASSPGLAGGEQYF
TRBJ2-1 TRBV19 CASSMTSGTKEQFF
TRBJ1-5 TRBV12-3/TRBV12-4 CASTGTVNQPQHF
TRBJ2-7 TRBV7-2 CASSLDLGGVSPLGEQYF
TRBJ2-1 TRBV7-3 CASSPSGTSYNEQFF
TRBJ2-3 TRBV7-9 CASSYEFGAGASTDTQYF
TRBJ2-1 TRBV18 CASSPPTSFEQFF
TRBJ2-6 TRBV6-2/TRBV6-3 CASSTGGAAAGANVLTF
TRBJ2-3 TRBV4-1 CASSYGDSGTDTQYF